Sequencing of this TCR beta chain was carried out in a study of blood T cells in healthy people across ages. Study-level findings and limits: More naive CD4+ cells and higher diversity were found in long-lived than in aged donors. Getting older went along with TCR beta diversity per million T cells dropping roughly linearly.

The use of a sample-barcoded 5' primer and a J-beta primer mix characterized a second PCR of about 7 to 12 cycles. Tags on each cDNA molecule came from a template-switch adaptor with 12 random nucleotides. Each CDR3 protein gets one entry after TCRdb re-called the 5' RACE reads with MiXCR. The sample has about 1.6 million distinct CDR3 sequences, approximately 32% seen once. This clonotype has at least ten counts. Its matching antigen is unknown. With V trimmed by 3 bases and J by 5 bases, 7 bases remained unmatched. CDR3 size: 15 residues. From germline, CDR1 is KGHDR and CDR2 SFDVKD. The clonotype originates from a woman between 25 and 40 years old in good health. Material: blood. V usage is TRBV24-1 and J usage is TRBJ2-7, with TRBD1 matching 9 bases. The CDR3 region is CATSDGRQGVDEQYF. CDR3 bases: TGTGCCACCAGTGATGGGAGACAGGGGGTCGACGAGCAGTACTTC.